This record looks at one T cell receptor (beta chain) sequence and its context. Its antigen remains unidentified. No much larger clone is present one base from it, and per-base qualities are unavailable. These data originate in a study of T cell repertoires in cytomegalovirus infection (dated by TCRdb to about 2019). Study-wide context: The HLA type of each donor mattered for the analysis, because public TCR beta signatures pointed to carriage of CMV infection along with the matching HLA type. Study-wide findings and limitations: The ex vivo response was dominated by HLA-C-restricted CMV-specific TCR beta clonotypes, which also provided the single most frequent clonotype in two of eight donors. Cumulative frequency of public TCR beta family members discriminated carriers of CMV infection plus the relevant HLA type in this cohort and an independent roughly 350-donor cohort.

The instrument given in TCRdb is Illumina HiSeq 1500. The raw public reads went through TCRdb reprocessing: fastp at Q25, MiXCR clone calling, in-frame beta chains kept. Rows matching on CDR3 protein sequence are summarized as one entry with the most common DNA and genes. This sample gives fewer than 550,000 distinct CDR3 sequences in total; roughly 12% of them show up just once. Of the sample, roughly 10% falls within the top ten clones. The CDR3 goes from the cysteine to the phenylalanine over 14 residues. Just CDR3 DNA is preserved here, 42 bases in frame from base 1. CDR1 and CDR2 are drawn from the germline V gene (reference sequence): WNHNN, SYGVQD. Deletion took 3 bases off V and 0 bases off J, with a span of 9 bases between the germline ends.

Sequenced input: PBMCs. The V and J segments used are TRBV10-1 and TRBJ2-7; there is no confident call for the D gene. This TCR was sampled from a human donor in good health (CMV status not recorded). Some clones in this sample may be carry-over from other donors' samples. The CDR3 in this case is CASSDQASSYEQYF. The DNA sequence reads TGCGCCAGCAGTGATCAGGCCAGCTCCTACGAGCAGTACTTC.